This note documents a single T cell receptor (beta chain) sequence. Genomic DNA from each subset was divided evenly over several immunoSEQ plates. Sorted-subset replicate PCR reactions were performed with about 200 ng DNA, corresponding to 30,000 to 35,000 T cell genomes. Clones were sequenced by immunoSEQ multiplex PCR, and TCRdb holds only the in-frame ones, with some missing. The sample shows 2 million to 2.5 million clones, approximately 95% of them seen only once. The study separated CD4+ cells into CD45RA+ naive and CD45RA-negative memory subsets. CDR1 is MNHEY, CDR2 SVGAGI, per germline. The CDR3 extends over 15 amino acids. Trimming cost V 4 bases and J 0 bases; bases outside gene matches: 3. The record originates from a study of shared clonotypes between healthy human individuals.

The clonotype was recovered from a young man in good health. Some clones in this sample may be carry-over from other donors' samples. This rearrangement joins TRBV6-5 to TRBJ2-4; TRBD1 agrees at 7 bases. Sequencing used naive CD4+ T cells from PBMCs. This sample's subset: CD45RA+ positively selected. As DNA, the CDR3 is TGTGCCAGCAGTTCCAGACAGGGAGCCAAAAACATTCAGTACTTC. It translates to CASSSRQGAKNIQYF.